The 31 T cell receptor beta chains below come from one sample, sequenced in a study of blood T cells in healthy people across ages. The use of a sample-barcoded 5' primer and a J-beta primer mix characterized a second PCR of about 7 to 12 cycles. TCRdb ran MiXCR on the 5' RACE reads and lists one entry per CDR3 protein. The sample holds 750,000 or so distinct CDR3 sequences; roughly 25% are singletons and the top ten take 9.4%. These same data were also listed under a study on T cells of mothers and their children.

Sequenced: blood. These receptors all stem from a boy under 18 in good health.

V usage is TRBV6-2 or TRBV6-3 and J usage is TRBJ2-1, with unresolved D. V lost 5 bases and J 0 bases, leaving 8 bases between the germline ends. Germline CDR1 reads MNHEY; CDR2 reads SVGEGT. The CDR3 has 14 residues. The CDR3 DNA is TGTGCCAGCAGTGGCCACGACTCCTACAATGAGCAGTTCTTC. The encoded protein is CASSGHDSYNEQFF.

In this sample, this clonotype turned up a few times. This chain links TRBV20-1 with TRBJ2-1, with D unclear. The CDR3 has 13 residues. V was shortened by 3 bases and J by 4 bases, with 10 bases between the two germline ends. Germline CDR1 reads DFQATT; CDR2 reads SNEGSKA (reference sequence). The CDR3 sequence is CSASSSLYNEQFF. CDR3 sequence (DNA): TGCAGTGCTAGCAGCTCTTTGTACAATGAGCAGTTCTTC.

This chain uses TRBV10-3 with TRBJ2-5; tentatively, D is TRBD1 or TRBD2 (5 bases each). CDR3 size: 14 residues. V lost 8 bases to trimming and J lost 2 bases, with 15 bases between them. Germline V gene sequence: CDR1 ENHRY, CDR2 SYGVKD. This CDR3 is CAIWEGTGQETQYF. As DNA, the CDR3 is TGTGCCATCTGGGAAGGGACGGGGCAAGAGACCCAGTACTTC.

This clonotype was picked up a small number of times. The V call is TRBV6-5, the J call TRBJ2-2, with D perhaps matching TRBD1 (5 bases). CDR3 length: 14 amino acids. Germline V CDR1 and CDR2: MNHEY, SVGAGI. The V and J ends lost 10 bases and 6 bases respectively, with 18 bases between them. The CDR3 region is CATKDPRRAGELFF. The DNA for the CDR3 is TGTGCCACGAAGGACCCCCGCAGGGCCGGGGAGCTGTTTTTT.

The CDR3 region is CASSLETTSGSEGDEQFF. The CDR3 coding sequence is TGCGCCAGCAGCTTGGAGACGACTAGCGGGTCCGAAGGGGATGAGCAGTTCTTC. The chain links TRBV5-1 to TRBJ2-1; 10 nucleotides agree with TRBD2. This CDR3 has 18 residues. The junction had 14 bases not matched to a gene; V was cut back by 0 bases and J by 8 bases. The V gene's germline CDR1 is SGHRS and CDR2 YFSETQ.

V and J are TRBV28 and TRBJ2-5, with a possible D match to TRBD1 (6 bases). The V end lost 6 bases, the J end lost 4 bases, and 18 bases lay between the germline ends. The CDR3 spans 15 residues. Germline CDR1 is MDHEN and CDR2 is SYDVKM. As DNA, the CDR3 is TGTGCCAGCAGCTCGCCGGCAGGGGCTGGAGAGACCCAGTACTTC. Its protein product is CASSSPAGAGETQYF.

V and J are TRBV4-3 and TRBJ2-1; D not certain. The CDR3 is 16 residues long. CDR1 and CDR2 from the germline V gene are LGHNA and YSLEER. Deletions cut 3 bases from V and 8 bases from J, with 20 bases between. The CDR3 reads CASSQAWTDGLYEQFF. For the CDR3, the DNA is TGCGCCAGCAGCCAGGCCTGGACCGACGGCCTCTATGAGCAGTTCTTC.

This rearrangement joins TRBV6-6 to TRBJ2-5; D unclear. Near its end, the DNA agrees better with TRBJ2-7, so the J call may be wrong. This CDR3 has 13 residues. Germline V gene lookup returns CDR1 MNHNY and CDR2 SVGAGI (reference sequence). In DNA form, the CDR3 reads TGTGCCAGCAGTTACTCTGGGAACCACGAGCAGTACTTC. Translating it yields CASSYSGNHEQYF.

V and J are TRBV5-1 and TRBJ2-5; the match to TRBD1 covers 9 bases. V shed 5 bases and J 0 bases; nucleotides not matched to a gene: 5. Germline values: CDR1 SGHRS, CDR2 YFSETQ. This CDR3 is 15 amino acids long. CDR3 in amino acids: CASSTGTGYQETQYF. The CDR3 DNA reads TGCGCCAGCAGTACCGGGACAGGGTACCAAGAGACCCAGTACTTC.

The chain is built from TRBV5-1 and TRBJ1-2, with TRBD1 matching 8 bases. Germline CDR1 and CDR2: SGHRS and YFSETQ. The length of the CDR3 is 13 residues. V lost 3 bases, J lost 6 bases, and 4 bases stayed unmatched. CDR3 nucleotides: TGCGCCAGCAGCTCGGGGGACAGGCATGGCTACACCTTC. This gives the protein CASSSGDRHGYTF.

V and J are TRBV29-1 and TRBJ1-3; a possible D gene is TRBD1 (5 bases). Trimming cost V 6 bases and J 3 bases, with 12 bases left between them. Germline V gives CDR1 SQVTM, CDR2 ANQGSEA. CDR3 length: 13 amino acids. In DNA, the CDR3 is TGCAGCGTGGGTCCCACAGGTGGAAACACCATATATTTT. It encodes CSVGPTGGNTIYF.

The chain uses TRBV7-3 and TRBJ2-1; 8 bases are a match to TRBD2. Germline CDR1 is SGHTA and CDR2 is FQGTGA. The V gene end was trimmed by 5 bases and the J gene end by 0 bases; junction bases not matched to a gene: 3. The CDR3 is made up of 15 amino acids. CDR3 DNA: TGTGCCAGCAGCCTACTAGCGGACTCCTACAATGAGCAGTTCTTC. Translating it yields CASSLLADSYNEQFF.

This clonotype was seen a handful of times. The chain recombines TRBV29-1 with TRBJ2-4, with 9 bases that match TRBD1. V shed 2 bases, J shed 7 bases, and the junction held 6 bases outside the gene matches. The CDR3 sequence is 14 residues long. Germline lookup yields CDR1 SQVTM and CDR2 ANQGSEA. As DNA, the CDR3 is TGCAGCGTTGAAATGTCCGGGACAGGGAACATTCAGTACTTC. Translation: CSVEMSGTGNIQYF.

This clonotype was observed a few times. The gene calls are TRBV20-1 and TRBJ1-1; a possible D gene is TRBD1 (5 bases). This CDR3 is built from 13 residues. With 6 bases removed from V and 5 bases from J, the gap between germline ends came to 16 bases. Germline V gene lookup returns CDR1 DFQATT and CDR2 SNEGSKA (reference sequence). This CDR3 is CSAPRDFKTEAFF. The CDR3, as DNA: TGCAGTGCGCCCCGGGACTTTAAGACTGAAGCTTTCTTT.

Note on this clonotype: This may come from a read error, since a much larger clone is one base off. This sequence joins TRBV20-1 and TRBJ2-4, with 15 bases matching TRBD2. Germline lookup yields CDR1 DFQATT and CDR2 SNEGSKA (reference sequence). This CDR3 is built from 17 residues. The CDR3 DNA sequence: TGCAGTGCCCTGGGACTAGCGGGAGGAGGGGCCAAAAACGTTCAGTACTTC. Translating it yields CSALGLAGGGAKNVQYF.

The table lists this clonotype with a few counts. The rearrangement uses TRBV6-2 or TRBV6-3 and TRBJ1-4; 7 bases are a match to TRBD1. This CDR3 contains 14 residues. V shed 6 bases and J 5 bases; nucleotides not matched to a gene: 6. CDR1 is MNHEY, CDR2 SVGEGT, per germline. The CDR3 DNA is TGTGCCAGCAGGGCCGTGGACAGGAATGAAAAACTGTTTTTT. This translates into CASRAVDRNEKLFF.

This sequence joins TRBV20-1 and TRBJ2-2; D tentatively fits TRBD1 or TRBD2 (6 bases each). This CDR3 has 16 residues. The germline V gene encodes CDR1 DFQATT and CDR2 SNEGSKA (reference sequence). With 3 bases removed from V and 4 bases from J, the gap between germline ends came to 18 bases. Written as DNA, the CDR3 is TGCAGTGCTAGGACGCTTGGCAGGGGAGGCACCGGGGAGCTGTTTTTT. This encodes CSARTLGRGGTGELFF.

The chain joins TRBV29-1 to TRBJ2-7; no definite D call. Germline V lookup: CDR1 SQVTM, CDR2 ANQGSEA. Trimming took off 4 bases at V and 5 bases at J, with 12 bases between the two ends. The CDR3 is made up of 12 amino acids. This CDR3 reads CSVAQVENEQYF. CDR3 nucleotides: TGCAGCGTTGCGCAGGTAGAGAACGAGCAGTACTTC.

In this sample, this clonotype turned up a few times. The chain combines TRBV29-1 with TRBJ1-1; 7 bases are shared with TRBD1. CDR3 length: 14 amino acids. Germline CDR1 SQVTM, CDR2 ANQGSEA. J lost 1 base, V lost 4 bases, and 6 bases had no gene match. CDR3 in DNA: TGCAGCGTTGCGGCCGGGACAGCGAACACTGAAGCTTTCTTT. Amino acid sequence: CSVAAGTANTEAFF.

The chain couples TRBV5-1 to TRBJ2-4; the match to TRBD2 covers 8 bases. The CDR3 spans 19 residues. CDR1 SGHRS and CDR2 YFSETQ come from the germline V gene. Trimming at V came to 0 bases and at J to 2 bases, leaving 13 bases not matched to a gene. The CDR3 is CASSLALTGTSGTKNIQYF. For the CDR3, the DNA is TGCGCCAGCAGCTTGGCCTTAACCGGGACTAGTGGAACCAAAAACATTCAGTACTTC.

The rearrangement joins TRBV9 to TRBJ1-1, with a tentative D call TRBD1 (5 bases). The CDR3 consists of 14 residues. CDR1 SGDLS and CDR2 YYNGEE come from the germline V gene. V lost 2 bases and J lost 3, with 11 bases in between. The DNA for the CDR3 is TGTGCCAGCAGCGTCGGGGGGAGTGACACTGAAGCTTTCTTT. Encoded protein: CASSVGGSDTEAFF.

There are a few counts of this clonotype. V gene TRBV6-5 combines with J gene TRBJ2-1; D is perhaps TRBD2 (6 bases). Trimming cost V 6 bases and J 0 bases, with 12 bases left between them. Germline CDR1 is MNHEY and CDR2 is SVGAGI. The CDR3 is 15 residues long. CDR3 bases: TGTGCCAGCAGGGGGACTGCCAGCTCCTACAATGAGCAGTTCTTC. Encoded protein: CASRGTASSYNEQFF.

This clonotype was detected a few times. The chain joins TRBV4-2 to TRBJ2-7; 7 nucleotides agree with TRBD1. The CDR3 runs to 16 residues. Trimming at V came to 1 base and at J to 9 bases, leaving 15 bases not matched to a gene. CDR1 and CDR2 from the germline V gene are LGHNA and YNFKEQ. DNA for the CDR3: TGTGCCAGCAGCCAAGGACGGGACAGTGGTGCTTTTGGGCAGTACTTC. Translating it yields CASSQGRDSGAFGQYF.

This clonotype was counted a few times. DNA for the CDR3: TGTGCCATCAGTGAGTCGAATTCTGACCCGGCCAAAAACATTCAGTACTTC. Amino acids: CAISESNSDPAKNIQYF. This chain uses TRBV10-3 with TRBJ2-4; D gene uncertain. CDR1 and CDR2 from the germline V gene are ENHRY and SYGVKD. There are 17 residues in the CDR3. The V gene lost 0 bases and the J gene lost 1 base, with 13 bases spanning the gap.

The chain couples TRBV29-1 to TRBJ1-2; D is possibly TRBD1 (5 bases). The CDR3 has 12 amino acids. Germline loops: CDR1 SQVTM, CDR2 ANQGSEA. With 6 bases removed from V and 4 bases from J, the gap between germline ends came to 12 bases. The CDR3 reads CSVWGELYGYTF. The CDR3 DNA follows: TGCAGCGTATGGGGGGAGCTCTATGGCTACACCTTC.

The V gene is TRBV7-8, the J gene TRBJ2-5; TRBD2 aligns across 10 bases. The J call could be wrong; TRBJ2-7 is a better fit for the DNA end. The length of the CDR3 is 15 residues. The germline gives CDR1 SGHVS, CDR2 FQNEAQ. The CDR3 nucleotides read TGTGCCAGCAGCTTAGTCGGACTAGCGGTCCACGAGCAGTACTTC. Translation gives CASSLVGLAVHEQYF.

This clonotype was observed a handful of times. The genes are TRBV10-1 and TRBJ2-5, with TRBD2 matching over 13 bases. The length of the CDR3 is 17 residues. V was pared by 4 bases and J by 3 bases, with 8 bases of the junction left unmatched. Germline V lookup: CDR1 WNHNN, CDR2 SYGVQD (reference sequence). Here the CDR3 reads CASSAGEGLAGKETQYF. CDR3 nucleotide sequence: TGCGCCAGCAGTGCGGGAGAGGGACTAGCGGGAAAAGAGACCCAGTACTTC.

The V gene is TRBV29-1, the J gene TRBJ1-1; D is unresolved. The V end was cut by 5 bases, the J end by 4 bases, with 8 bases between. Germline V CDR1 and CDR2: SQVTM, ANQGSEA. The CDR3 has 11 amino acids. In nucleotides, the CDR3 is TGCAGCGTTCTTGTGGGCACTGAAGCTTTCTTT. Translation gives CSVLVGTEAFF.

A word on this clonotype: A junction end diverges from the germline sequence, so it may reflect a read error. The CDR3 nucleotides read TGTGCCGGCAGCTTCTTGGGAGGAGTAAGAGTCACAGATACGCAGTATTTT. Protein product: CAGSFLGGVRVTDTQYF. The chain uses TRBV7-9 and TRBJ2-3, with a possible D match to TRBD2 (6 bases). Germline V CDR1 and CDR2: SEHNR, FQNEAQ (reference sequence). This CDR3 has 17 residues.

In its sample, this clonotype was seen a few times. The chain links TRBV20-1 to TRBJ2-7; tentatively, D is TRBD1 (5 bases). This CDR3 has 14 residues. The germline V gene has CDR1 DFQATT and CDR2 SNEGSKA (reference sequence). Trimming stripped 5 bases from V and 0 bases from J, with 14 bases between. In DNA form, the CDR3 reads TGCAGTGCTCGGACACGACCTGGCTCCTACGAGCAGTACTTC. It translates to CSARTRPGSYEQYF.

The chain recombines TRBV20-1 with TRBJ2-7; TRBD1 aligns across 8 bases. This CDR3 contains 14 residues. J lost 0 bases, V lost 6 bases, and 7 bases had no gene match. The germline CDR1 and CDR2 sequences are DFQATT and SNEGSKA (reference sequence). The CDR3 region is CSADDRGASYEQYF. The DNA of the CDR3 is TGCAGTGCAGATGACAGGGGCGCCTCCTACGAGCAGTACTTC.